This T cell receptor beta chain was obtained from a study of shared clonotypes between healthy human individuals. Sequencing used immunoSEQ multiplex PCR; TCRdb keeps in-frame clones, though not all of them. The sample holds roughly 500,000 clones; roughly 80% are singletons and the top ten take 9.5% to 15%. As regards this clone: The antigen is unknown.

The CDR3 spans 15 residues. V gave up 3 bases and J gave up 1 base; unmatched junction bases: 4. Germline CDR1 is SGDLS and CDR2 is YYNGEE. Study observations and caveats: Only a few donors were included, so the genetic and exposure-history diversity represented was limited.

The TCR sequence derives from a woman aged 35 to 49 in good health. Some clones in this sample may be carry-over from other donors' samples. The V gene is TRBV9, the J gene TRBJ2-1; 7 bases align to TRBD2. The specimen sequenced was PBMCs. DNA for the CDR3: TGTGCCAGCAGCGCGACTAGCTCGTCCTACAATGAGCAGTTCTTC. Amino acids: CASSATSSSYNEQFF.